These 21 T cell receptor beta chains were sequenced from one sample in a study of blood T cell repertoires in COVID-19. Produced via immunoSEQ multiplex PCR; TCRdb's table is partial and in-frame only. The data hold approximately 250,000 clones, with 70% to 90% observed a single time. Source material: PBMCs or T cells enriched from blood (not recorded which). Every receptor here comes from a woman aged 40 to 50 with acute COVID-19.

This clone was seen more than once but under ten times. The chain links TRBV27 to TRBJ1-6; D not resolved. The CDR3 is 12 amino acids. V lost 7 bases and J 6 bases, leaving 7 bases between the germline ends. CDR1 is MNHEY and CDR2 is SMNVEV in the germline V gene (reference sequence). CDR3 in amino acids: CASTRGNSPLHF. The CDR3 bases are TGTGCCAGCACTCGGGGTAATTCACCCCTCCACTTT.

This CDR3 reads CASSNWAGAGNTIYF. In DNA, the CDR3 is TGTGCCAGCAGTAATTGGGCAGGGGCTGGAAACACCATATATTTT. The V call is TRBV6-5, the J call TRBJ1-3; TRBD1 is a possible D gene (6 bases). The length of the CDR3 is 15 residues. Germline CDR1 is MNHEY and CDR2 is SVGAGI. V was trimmed by 5 bases and J by 2 bases, leaving 13 bases between them.

The chain has TRBV24-1 and TRBJ1-4; TRBD1 matches 9 bases. Germline trimming cut 4 bases from V and 6 bases from J; bases unmatched to any gene: 11. CDR1 and CDR2 from the germline V gene are KGHDR and SFDVKD. The CDR3 loop spans 17 amino acids. The chain's CDR3 is CATSDIRPGQGYEKLFF. CDR3 coding DNA: TGTGCCACCAGTGACATACGTCCGGGACAGGGTTATGAAAAACTGTTTTTT.

This clone was seen just once. V usage is TRBV5-6 and J usage is TRBJ2-7; 7 nucleotides agree with TRBD2. The CDR3 length is 16 residues. Germline CDR1 SGHDT, CDR2 YYEEEE. The J segment lost 3 bases and the V segment lost 2 bases, leaving 11 bases of the junction unmatched. This chain's CDR3 is CASSFELAEVGYEQYV. CDR3 nucleotide sequence: TGTGCCAGCAGCTTTGAGCTAGCGGAAGTGGGCTACGAGCAGTACGTC.

The chain employs TRBV28 and TRBJ1-2; D remains unclear. V dropped 4 bases and J dropped 7 bases, with 13 bases sitting between them. Germline-derived CDR1 and CDR2 are MDHEN and SYDVKM. This CDR3 has 13 amino acids. The CDR3 coding sequence is TGTGCCAGCAGTTCACAGTCCCGGGGTGGCTACACCTTC. This codes for CASSSQSRGGYTF.

J is TRBJ1-5 and V is TRBV20-1, with 10 bases matching TRBD1. Germline values: CDR1 DFQATT, CDR2 SNEGSKA (reference sequence). Trimming took 3 bases from V and 0 from J; bases not matched to a gene: 8. The CDR3 is 17 residues long. Written as DNA, the CDR3 is TGCAGTGCTAGTGAAGGGACAGGGGCGTATAGCAATCAGCCCCAGCATTTT. Its protein is CSASEGTGAYSNQPQHF.

The table lists this clone with a few counts. The chain employs TRBV7-8 and TRBJ1-3; TRBD1 is a possible D gene (6 bases). Germline loops: CDR1 SGHVS, CDR2 FQNEAQ. Trimming pared 2 bases from V and 0 bases from J, leaving 11 bases between. CDR3 length equals 16 residues. The CDR3 region has the DNA TGTGCCAGCAGCTTACAAGGACAGCGCTCTGGAAACACCATATATTTT. Translated: CASSLQGQRSGNTIYF.

The CDR3 loop is CASSPPFGSGANVLTF. CDR3 nucleotide sequence: TGTGCCAGCTCACCACCGTTCGGCTCTGGGGCCAACGTCCTGACTTTC. The chain links TRBV18 to TRBJ2-6; D unclear. The CDR3 is 16 residues long. Germline assignment: CDR1 KGHSH and CDR2 LQKENI. Trimming took off 0 bases at V and 0 bases at J, with 6 bases between the two ends.

The chain uses TRBV7-2 and TRBJ2-7; no clear D. The CDR3 length is 13 residues. Germline CDR1 SGHTA, CDR2 FQGNSA. Trimming took 5 bases from V and 5 from J, leaving 13 bases between them. DNA of the CDR3: TGTGCCAGCAGCCCCTACATTACTAACGAGCAGTACTTC. It is translated as CASSPYITNEQYF.

The CDR3 is CASSAGNVWGDTQYF. As DNA, the CDR3 is TGTGCCAGCAGTGCGGGGAACGTCTGGGGAGATACGCAGTATTTT. V is TRBV6-4 and J is TRBJ2-3; a possible D gene is TRBD2 (5 bases). The CDR3 runs to 15 residues. V lost 4 bases and J lost 5, with 16 bases in between. Germline CDR1 and CDR2: MRHNA and SNTAGT.

This chain's CDR3 is CASSSAGGVSNEKLFF. CDR3 sequence (DNA): TGTGCCAGCAGCTCCGCGGGGGGCGTATCTAATGAAAAACTGTTTTTT. The rearrangement uses TRBV7-6 and TRBJ1-4, with D maybe TRBD1 (6 bases). The CDR3 spans 16 residues. Trimming left V 4 bases short and J 3 bases short, with 15 bases between. In germline, CDR1 is SGHVS, CDR2 FNYEAQ.

This clone came up once. The chain has TRBV3-1 (or the pseudogene TRBV3-2) and TRBJ1-2; 7 positions match TRBD1. V lost 4 bases, J lost 7 bases, and 6 bases stayed unmatched. This CDR3 contains 13 residues. The germline gives CDR1 LGHDT, CDR2 YNNKEL (reference sequence). The CDR3 DNA sequence: TGTGCCAGCAGCCGCGAGGGGGCGCTTGGCTACACCTTC. The encoded protein is CASSREGALGYTF.

This sequence joins TRBV15 and TRBJ1-1; D remains ambiguous. Germline V gene sequence: CDR1 LNHNV, CDR2 YYDKDF (reference sequence). The CDR3 consists of 13 residues. V shed 0 bases and J shed 0 bases, with 2 bases lying between them. CDR3 amino acids: CATSRDMNTEAFF. In DNA form, the CDR3 reads TGTGCCACCAGCAGAGATATGAACACTGAAGCTTTCTTT.

The chain carries TRBV5-1 and TRBJ1-2, with D perhaps TRBD1 (5 bases). Trimming cost V 3 bases and J 4 bases, with 19 bases left between them. The CDR3 runs to 16 residues. Germline V gene data show CDR1 as SGHRS and CDR2 as YFSETQ. The CDR3 sequence: CASSYASGGETYGYTF. CDR3 coding DNA: TGCGCCAGCAGCTATGCCTCTGGGGGGGAAACCTATGGCTACACCTTC.

The CDR3 here is CASSRAFKNYEQYF. CDR3 coding DNA: TGTGCCAGTAGTAGGGCGTTTAAGAACTACGAGCAGTACTTC. The rearrangement uses TRBV19 and TRBJ2-7, with D unresolved. Germline CDR1 LNHDA, CDR2 SQIVND (reference sequence). V lost 4 bases to trimming and J lost 3 bases, with 13 bases between them. The CDR3 extends over 14 amino acids.

This rearrangement joins TRBV7-9 to TRBJ1-1; D is possibly TRBD1 (6 bases). V lost 4 bases to trimming and J lost 6 bases, with 12 bases between them. Germline V gene lookup returns CDR1 SEHNR and CDR2 FQNEAQ (reference sequence). The CDR3 covers 13 residues. For the CDR3, the DNA is TGTGCCAGCAGCTCTTACAGGGCCGCTGAAGCTTTCTTT. Translation: CASSSYRAAEAFF.

The V gene is TRBV4-1, the J gene TRBJ1-6; D is possibly TRBD1 (5 bases). Germline lookup yields CDR1 MGHRA and CDR2 YSYEKL. Trimming stripped 0 bases from V and 8 bases from J, with 14 bases between. This CDR3 is built from 16 residues. CDR3 in amino acids: CASSQDNRQSHSPLHF. Here the CDR3 DNA reads TGCGCCAGCAGCCAAGATAACAGGCAAAGCCATTCACCCCTCCACTTT.

This chain links TRBV9 with TRBJ1-1, with 8 bases aligning to TRBD1. V gave up 3 bases and J gave up 4 bases; unmatched junction bases: 5. Germline V CDR1 and CDR2: SGDLS, YYNGEE. The CDR3 is 14 amino acids. This chain's CDR3 is CASSATGEGTEAFF. In DNA form, the CDR3 reads TGTGCCAGCAGCGCGACAGGGGAGGGCACTGAAGCTTTCTTT.

The chain links TRBV2 to TRBJ2-6, with D possibly being TRBD2 (6 bases). This CDR3 contains 15 residues. V lost 6 bases and J 0 bases, leaving 9 bases between the germline ends. Germline CDR1 is SNHLY and CDR2 is FYNNEI. The CDR3 DNA reads as TGTGCCAGCAGGCCGGGGGTCTCTGGGGCCAACGTCCTGACTTTC. The encoded protein is CASRPGVSGANVLTF.

The J gene is TRBJ1-5, the V gene TRBV19, with D tentatively TRBD1 (5 bases). The CDR3 has 20 residues. V lost 3 bases to trimming and J lost 0 bases, with 24 bases between them. In germline, CDR1 is LNHDA, CDR2 SQIVND (reference sequence). The CDR3 bases are TGTGCCAGTAGTATTATCTTCGCGAGACAGTCTCCTTATAGCAATCAGCCCCAGCATTTT. Encoded protein: CASSIIFARQSPYSNQPQHF.

The rearrangement uses TRBV12-5 and TRBJ1-1; D not certain. The CDR3 totals 11 residues. Germline assignment: CDR1 LGHNT and CDR2 FRNRAP. Trimming removed 6 bases from V and 9 bases from J, with 11 bases in between. The CDR3 is CASGSPGQAFF. The CDR3 nucleotides read TGTGCTAGTGGCTCCCCAGGTCAAGCTTTCTTT.